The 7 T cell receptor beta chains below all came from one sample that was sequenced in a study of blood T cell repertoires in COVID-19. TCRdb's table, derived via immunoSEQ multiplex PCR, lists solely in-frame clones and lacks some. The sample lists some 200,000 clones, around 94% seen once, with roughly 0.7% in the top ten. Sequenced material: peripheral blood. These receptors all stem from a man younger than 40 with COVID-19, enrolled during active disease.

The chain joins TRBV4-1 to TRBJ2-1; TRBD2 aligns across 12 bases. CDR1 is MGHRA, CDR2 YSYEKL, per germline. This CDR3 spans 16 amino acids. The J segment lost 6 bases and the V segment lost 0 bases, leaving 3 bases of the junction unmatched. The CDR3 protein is CASSQESSGGVNEQFF. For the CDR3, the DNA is TGCGCCAGCAGCCAAGAATCTAGCGGGGGGGTCAATGAGCAGTTCTTC.

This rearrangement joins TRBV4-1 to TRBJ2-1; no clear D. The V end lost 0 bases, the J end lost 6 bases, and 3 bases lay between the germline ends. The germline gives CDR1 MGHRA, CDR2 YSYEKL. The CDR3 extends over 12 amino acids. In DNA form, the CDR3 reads TGCGCCAGCAGCCAAGATCTCAATGAGCAGTTCTTC. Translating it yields CASSQDLNEQFF.

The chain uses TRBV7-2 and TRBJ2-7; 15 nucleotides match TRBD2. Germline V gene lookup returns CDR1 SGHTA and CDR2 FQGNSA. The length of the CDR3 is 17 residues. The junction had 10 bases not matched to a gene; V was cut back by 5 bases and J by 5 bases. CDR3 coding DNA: TGTGCCAGCAGCATTACCGGGACTAGCGGGGGGTTCCACGAGCAGTACTTC. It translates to CASSITGTSGGFHEQYF.

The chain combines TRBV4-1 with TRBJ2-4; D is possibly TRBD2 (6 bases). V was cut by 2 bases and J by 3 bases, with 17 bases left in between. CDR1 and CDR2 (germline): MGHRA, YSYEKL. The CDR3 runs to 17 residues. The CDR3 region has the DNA TGCGCCAGCAGCCAAAAATCCAGGGAGGTGGGCAAAAACATTCAGTACTTC. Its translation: CASSQKSREVGKNIQYF.

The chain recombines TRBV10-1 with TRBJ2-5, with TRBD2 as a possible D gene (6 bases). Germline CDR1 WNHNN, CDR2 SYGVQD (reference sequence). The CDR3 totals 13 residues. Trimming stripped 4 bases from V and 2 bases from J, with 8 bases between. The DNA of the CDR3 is TGCGCCAGCAGTGTTCGGGAGCAAGAGACCCAGTACTTC. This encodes CASSVREQETQYF.

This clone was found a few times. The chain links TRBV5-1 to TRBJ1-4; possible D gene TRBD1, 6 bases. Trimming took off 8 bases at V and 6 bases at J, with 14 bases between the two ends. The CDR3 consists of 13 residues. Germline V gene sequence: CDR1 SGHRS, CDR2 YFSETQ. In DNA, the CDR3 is TGCGCCAGGTTACAGGGTTTGTATGAAAAACTGTTTTTT. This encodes CARLQGLYEKLFF.

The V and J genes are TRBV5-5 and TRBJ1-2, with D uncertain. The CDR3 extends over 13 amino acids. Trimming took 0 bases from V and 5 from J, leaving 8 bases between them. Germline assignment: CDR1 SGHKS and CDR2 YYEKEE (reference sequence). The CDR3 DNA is TGTGCCAGCAGCTTGGCAGTGACTTATGGCTACACCTTC. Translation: CASSLAVTYGYTF.